These T cell receptor beta chains were read from a single sample in a study of PD-1 blockade in classical Hodgkin lymphoma. Sequencing was performed with immunoSEQ multiplex PCR; in TCRdb, only in-frame clones are kept and a portion is missing. Of about 150,000 clones listed, around four fifths are singletons. This specimen was peripheral blood mononuclear cells (PBMCs), taken before the second cycle of nivolumab. Receptors were obtained from a human donor with classical Hodgkin lymphoma. Each CDR3 is given with its conserved first and last residue. Each record gives: D gene, clone size, V gene, J gene, CDR3 DNA, CDR3 protein. A D gene is named only where the DNA matches it firmly. Part of the rows lack a size; the others show once, few, many or a class for expanded clones.

d_call: -; clone_size: -; v_call: TRBV7-3; j_call: TRBJ2-3; cdr3_nt: TGTGCCAGCAGCCCCCCAGGGACAGATACGCAGTATTTT; cdr3_aa: CASSPPGTDTQYF
d_call: -; clone_size: -; v_call: TRBV4-1; j_call: TRBJ1-2; cdr3_nt: TGCGCCAGCAGCCAAGATGGGGCGGGGGTCGGCTATGGCTACACCTTC; cdr3_aa: CASSQDGAGVGYGYTF
d_call: -; clone_size: -; v_call: TRBV19; j_call: TRBJ1-1; cdr3_nt: TGTGCCAGTAGTATGGTTGGTATCATGAACACTGAAGCTTTCTTT; cdr3_aa: CASSMVGIMNTEAFF
d_call: -; clone_size: -; v_call: TRBV11-2; j_call: TRBJ1-1; cdr3_nt: TGTGCCAGCAGCTTATCCCAGGGAGGCTTGAACACTGAAGCTTTCTTT; cdr3_aa: CASSLSQGGLNTEAFF
d_call: -; clone_size: -; v_call: TRBV6-1; j_call: TRBJ1-2; cdr3_nt: TGTGCCAGCAGTGAAGTGGGTAGACAGAGAGGCTACACCTTC; cdr3_aa: CASSEVGRQRGYTF
d_call: -; clone_size: -; v_call: TRBV18; j_call: TRBJ1-1; cdr3_nt: TGTGCCAGCTCACCACTGTTAAACACTGAAGCTTTCTTT; cdr3_aa: CASSPLLNTEAFF
d_call: -; clone_size: -; v_call: TRBV19; j_call: TRBJ2-3; cdr3_nt: TGTGCCAGTAGTCCCCGCGACAGATTTTTGTCGGATACGCAGTATTTT; cdr3_aa: CASSPRDRFLSDTQYF
d_call: TRBD1; clone_size: -; v_call: TRBV4-2; j_call: TRBJ2-7; cdr3_nt: TGTGCCAGCAGCTTGGACAGGGCCTCCTACGAGCAGTACTTC; cdr3_aa: CASSLDRASYEQYF
d_call: -; clone_size: -; v_call: TRBV28; j_call: TRBJ2-3; cdr3_nt: TGTGCCAGCAGTTTCCCGAATCCCACAGATACGCAGTATTTT; cdr3_aa: CASSFPNPTDTQYF
d_call: -; clone_size: few; v_call: TRBV18; j_call: TRBJ1-1; cdr3_nt: TGTGCCAGCTCACCAGGGCAACCGAACACTGAAGCTTTCTTT; cdr3_aa: CASSPGQPNTEAFF
d_call: -; clone_size: -; v_call: TRBV6-1; j_call: TRBJ2-5; cdr3_nt: TGTGCCAGCAGTGTCAACGGACAGTTACAAGAGACCCAGTACTTC; cdr3_aa: CASSVNGQLQETQYF
d_call: -; clone_size: once; v_call: TRBV7-2; j_call: TRBJ1-2; cdr3_nt: TGTGCCAGCAGGTCTACAGGGTCTGGCTACACCTTC; cdr3_aa: CASRSTGSGYTF
d_call: -; clone_size: -; v_call: TRBV6-6; j_call: TRBJ1-2; cdr3_nt: TGTGCCAGCAGTTACTTGAAGGACAGCTATGGCTACACCTTC; cdr3_aa: CASSYLKDSYGYTF
d_call: TRBD1; clone_size: few; v_call: TRBV7-3; j_call: TRBJ2-5; cdr3_nt: TGTGCCAGCAGACCCGACAGGGAGGAGACCCAGTACTTC; cdr3_aa: CASRPDREETQYF
d_call: TRBD2; clone_size: -; v_call: TRBV5-4; j_call: TRBJ2-7; cdr3_nt: TGTGCCAGCAGCTCCGGGACTAGCATCCCCTACGAGCAGTACTTC; cdr3_aa: CASSSGTSIPYEQYF
d_call: -; clone_size: -; v_call: TRBV20-1; j_call: TRBJ1-1; cdr3_nt: TGCAGTGCTAGAATTGTAACTGAAGCTTTCTTT; cdr3_aa: CSARIVTEAFF
d_call: -; clone_size: once; v_call: TRBV29-1; j_call: TRBJ2-2; cdr3_nt: TGCAGCGTCTACAGGGCAAACGGGGAGCTGTTTTTT; cdr3_aa: CSVYRANGELFF
d_call: TRBD1; clone_size: -; v_call: TRBV5-4; j_call: TRBJ2-3; cdr3_nt: TGTGCCAGCAGTCGGGACAGAGGGTTTGAGGCAGATACGCAGTATTTT; cdr3_aa: CASSRDRGFEADTQYF
d_call: TRBD2; clone_size: -; v_call: TRBV11-2; j_call: TRBJ2-2; cdr3_nt: TGTGCCAGCAGCTGGGGACTAGGGAACACCGGGGAGCTGTTTTTT; cdr3_aa: CASSWGLGNTGELFF
d_call: -; clone_size: -; v_call: TRBV5-1; j_call: TRBJ1-2; cdr3_nt: TGCGCCAGCAGCTTGAGGTCCCCGGGGTACTATGGCTACACCTTC; cdr3_aa: CASSLRSPGYYGYTF
d_call: -; clone_size: -; v_call: TRBV7-9; j_call: TRBJ2-5; cdr3_nt: TGTGCCAGCGGGATTCGAGAGTACCAAGAGACCCAGTACTTC; cdr3_aa: CASGIREYQETQYF
d_call: TRBD1; clone_size: once; v_call: TRBV6-5; j_call: TRBJ1-2; cdr3_nt: TGTGCCAGCAGTTATAGAATGACAGGGACCTATGGCTACACCTTC; cdr3_aa: CASSYRMTGTYGYTF
d_call: TRBD2; clone_size: -; v_call: TRBV5-1; j_call: TRBJ2-5; cdr3_nt: TGCGCCAGCAGCTTACTAGCGGGAGTACAAGAGACCCAGTACTTC; cdr3_aa: CASSLLAGVQETQYF
d_call: -; clone_size: -; v_call: TRBV2; j_call: TRBJ2-3; cdr3_nt: TGTGCCAGCAGTGAGGGGACAGATACGCAGTATTTT; cdr3_aa: CASSEGTDTQYF
d_call: TRBD2; clone_size: -; v_call: TRBV5-8; j_call: TRBJ2-5; cdr3_nt: TGTGCCAGCAGCTTTAGCGGGCCGGCGGAGACCCAGTACTTC; cdr3_aa: CASSFSGPAETQYF
d_call: -; clone_size: -; v_call: TRBV7-9; j_call: TRBJ1-2; cdr3_nt: TGTGCCAGCAGGCGGACAGCTCTTAACTATGGCTACACCTTC; cdr3_aa: CASRRTALNYGYTF
d_call: -; clone_size: -; v_call: TRBV6-5; j_call: TRBJ1-6; cdr3_nt: TGTGCCAGCAGGAGGGTCCGCGATTCACCCCTCCACTTT; cdr3_aa: CASRRVRDSPLHF
d_call: -; clone_size: -; v_call: TRBV7-6; j_call: TRBJ1-1; cdr3_nt: TGTGCCAGCAGCTTAGGGGAGAGAGCTTTCTTT; cdr3_aa: CASSLGERAFF
d_call: TRBD2; clone_size: -; v_call: TRBV7-6; j_call: TRBJ2-7; cdr3_nt: TGTGCCAGCCGGATAGCGGGAGGTTACGAGCAGTACTTC; cdr3_aa: CASRIAGGYEQYF
d_call: -; clone_size: -; v_call: TRBV6-5; j_call: TRBJ1-3; cdr3_nt: TGTGCCACCGGCCAGGGCCTGTGGGGAAACACCATATATTTT; cdr3_aa: CATGQGLWGNTIYF
d_call: -; clone_size: -; v_call: TRBV19; j_call: TRBJ2-2; cdr3_nt: TGTGCCAGTAGTATAGAGGCAAGCCCGAACACCGGGGAGCTGTTTTTT; cdr3_aa: CASSIEASPNTGELFF
d_call: -; clone_size: -; v_call: TRBV10-3; j_call: TRBJ1-2; cdr3_nt: TGTGCCATCAGTCCGGGCCTCTATGGCTACACCTTC; cdr3_aa: CAISPGLYGYTF
d_call: -; clone_size: -; v_call: TRBV7-3; j_call: TRBJ2-2; cdr3_nt: TGTGCCAGCAGCCCTTATTCCACCGGGGAGCTGTTTTTT; cdr3_aa: CASSPYSTGELFF
d_call: TRBD1; clone_size: -; v_call: TRBV7-8; j_call: TRBJ2-7; cdr3_nt: TGTGCCAGCAGCTTACGGGGGACAGGTTCCTACGAGCAGTACTTC; cdr3_aa: CASSLRGTGSYEQYF
d_call: -; clone_size: -; v_call: TRBV5-5; j_call: TRBJ1-2; cdr3_nt: TGTGCCAGCAGCCGAGCAGGGGCTGGCTACACCTTC; cdr3_aa: CASSRAGAGYTF
d_call: -; clone_size: -; v_call: TRBV5-1; j_call: TRBJ2-6; cdr3_nt: TGCGCCAGCAGCTTGTTTACTCCGGGGGCTGGGGCCAACGTCCTGACTTTC; cdr3_aa: CASSLFTPGAGANVLTF
d_call: -; clone_size: -; v_call: TRBV5-1; j_call: TRBJ1-2; cdr3_nt: TGCGCCAGCAGCTTCACGGGGGCGGAGTATGGCTACACCTTC; cdr3_aa: CASSFTGAEYGYTF
d_call: -; clone_size: -; v_call: TRBV10-3; j_call: TRBJ2-5; cdr3_nt: TGTGCCATCAGTGAGTTTGGGCAGGGAGAGACCCAGTACTTC; cdr3_aa: CAISEFGQGETQYF
d_call: -; clone_size: -; v_call: TRBV6-5; j_call: TRBJ1-2; cdr3_nt: TGTGCCAGCACGGACACTACTAACTATGGCTACACCTTC; cdr3_aa: CASTDTTNYGYTF
d_call: TRBD2; clone_size: -; v_call: TRBV18; j_call: TRBJ2-7; cdr3_nt: TGTGCCAGCTCGGCTGCCGGGACTAGCGCCGTTGCCTTCTACGAGCAGTACTTC; cdr3_aa: CASSAAGTSAVAFYEQYF
d_call: -; clone_size: -; v_call: TRBV10-3; j_call: TRBJ1-2; cdr3_nt: TGTGCCATTGGTACAGGGAGCGGCTATGGCTACACCTTC; cdr3_aa: CAIGTGSGYGYTF
d_call: -; clone_size: once; v_call: TRBV7-9; j_call: TRBJ2-1; cdr3_nt: TGTGCCAGCAGCTCCATCCAGGGCTCGGACAATGAGCAGTTCTTC; cdr3_aa: CASSSIQGSDNEQFF
d_call: TRBD1; clone_size: -; v_call: TRBV6-6; j_call: TRBJ2-7; cdr3_nt: TGTGCCAGCAGTGGAAGACAGGGCCTCTACGAGCAGTACTTC; cdr3_aa: CASSGRQGLYEQYF
d_call: -; clone_size: -; v_call: TRBV11-3; j_call: TRBJ2-7; cdr3_nt: TGTGCCAGCAGCTTTGGGGACAACTACGAGCAGTACTTC; cdr3_aa: CASSFGDNYEQYF
d_call: TRBD2; clone_size: -; v_call: TRBV9; j_call: TRBJ2-3; cdr3_nt: TGTGCCAGCAGCGTAGCTACGGGGACGGGGACTAGCGGGAGGGAGAGCACAGATACGCAGTATTTT; cdr3_aa: CASSVATGTGTSGRESTDTQYF
d_call: -; clone_size: many; v_call: TRBV7-9; j_call: TRBJ1-6; cdr3_nt: TGTGCCAGCAGCTTAGGTGGGGGGCGTTCCTATAATTCACCCCTCCACTTT; cdr3_aa: CASSLGGGRSYNSPLHF
d_call: -; clone_size: -; v_call: TRBV7-9; j_call: TRBJ1-2; cdr3_nt: TGTGCCAGCAGCTCCGTCGCAGGGATCTTGGATGGCTACACCTTC; cdr3_aa: CASSSVAGILDGYTF
d_call: TRBD1; clone_size: once; v_call: TRBV13; j_call: TRBJ2-1; cdr3_nt: TGTGCCAGCAGCTTAGCGGGACAGGGCAACAATGAGCAGTTCTTC; cdr3_aa: CASSLAGQGNNEQFF
d_call: TRBD2; clone_size: once; v_call: TRBV30; j_call: TRBJ2-7; cdr3_nt: TGTGCCTGCAACACCGGACTAGAGCGTCGCTACGAGCAGTACTTC; cdr3_aa: CACNTGLERRYEQYF
d_call: TRBD2; clone_size: -; v_call: TRBV11-2; j_call: TRBJ2-1; cdr3_nt: TGTGCCAGCAGCTTAAGCGGGGGGGCTTCCAATGAGCAGTTCTTC; cdr3_aa: CASSLSGGASNEQFF
d_call: -; clone_size: -; v_call: TRBV11-3; j_call: TRBJ2-7; cdr3_nt: TGTGCCAGCAGCTTCTCAGGGATGTCTTACGAGCAGTACTTC; cdr3_aa: CASSFSGMSYEQYF
d_call: TRBD1; clone_size: -; v_call: TRBV29-1; j_call: TRBJ1-2; cdr3_nt: TGCAGCGTTGCGGGGACAGGGAGCTATGGCTACACCTTC; cdr3_aa: CSVAGTGSYGYTF
d_call: -; clone_size: -; v_call: TRBV11-2; j_call: TRBJ2-1; cdr3_nt: TGTGCCAGCAGGGGGGGCTTTAGCTCCTACAATGAGCAGTTCTTC; cdr3_aa: CASRGGFSSYNEQFF